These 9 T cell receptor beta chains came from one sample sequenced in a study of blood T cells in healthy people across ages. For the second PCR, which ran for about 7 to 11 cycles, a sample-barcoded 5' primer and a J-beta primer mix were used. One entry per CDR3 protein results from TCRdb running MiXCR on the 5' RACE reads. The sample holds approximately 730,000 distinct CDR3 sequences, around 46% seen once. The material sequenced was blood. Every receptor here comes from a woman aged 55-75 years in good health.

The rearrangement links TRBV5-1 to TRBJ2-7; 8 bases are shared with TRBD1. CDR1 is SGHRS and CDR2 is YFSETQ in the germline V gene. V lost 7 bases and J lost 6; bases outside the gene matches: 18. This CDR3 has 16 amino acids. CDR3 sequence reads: CASRPIGGQGGGEQYF. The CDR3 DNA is TGCGCCAGCCGCCCGATTGGTGGACAGGGTGGTGGCGAGCAGTACTTC.

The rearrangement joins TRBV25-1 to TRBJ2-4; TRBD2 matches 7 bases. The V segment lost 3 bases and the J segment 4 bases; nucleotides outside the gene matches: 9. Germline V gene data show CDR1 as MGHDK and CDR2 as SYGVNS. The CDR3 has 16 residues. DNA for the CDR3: TGTGCCAGCAGTGAGGGGAGGGTTTGGGGAAAAAACATTCAGTACTTC. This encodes CASSEGRVWGKNIQYF.

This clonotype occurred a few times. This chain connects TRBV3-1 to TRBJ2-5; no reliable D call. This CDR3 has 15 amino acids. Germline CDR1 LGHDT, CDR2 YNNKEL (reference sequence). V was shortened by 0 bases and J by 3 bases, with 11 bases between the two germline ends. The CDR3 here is CASSQELITEETQYF. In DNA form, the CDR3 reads TGTGCCAGCAGCCAAGAGCTAATTACGGAAGAGACCCAGTACTTC.

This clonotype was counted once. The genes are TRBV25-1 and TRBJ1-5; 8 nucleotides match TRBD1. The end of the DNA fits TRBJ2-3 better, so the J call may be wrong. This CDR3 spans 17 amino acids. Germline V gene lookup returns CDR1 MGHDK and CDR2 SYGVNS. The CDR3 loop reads CASSESRGTGDNQPQYF. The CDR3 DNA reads TGTGCCAGCAGTGAATCTCGGGGGACAGGAGATAATCAGCCCCAGTATTTT.

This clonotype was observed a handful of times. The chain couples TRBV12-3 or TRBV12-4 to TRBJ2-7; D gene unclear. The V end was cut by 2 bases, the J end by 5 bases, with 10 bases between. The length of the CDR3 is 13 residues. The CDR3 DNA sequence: TGTGCCAGCAGTTTATTAAGGCAGCACGAGCAGTACTTC. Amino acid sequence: CASSLLRQHEQYF.

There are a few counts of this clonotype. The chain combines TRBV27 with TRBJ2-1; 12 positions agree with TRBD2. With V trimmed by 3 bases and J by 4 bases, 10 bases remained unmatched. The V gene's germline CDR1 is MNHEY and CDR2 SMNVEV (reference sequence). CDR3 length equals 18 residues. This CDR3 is CASSFGLAGIRQYNEQFF. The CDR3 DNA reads TGTGCCAGCAGTTTCGGACTAGCGGGAATCAGACAGTACAATGAGCAGTTCTTC.

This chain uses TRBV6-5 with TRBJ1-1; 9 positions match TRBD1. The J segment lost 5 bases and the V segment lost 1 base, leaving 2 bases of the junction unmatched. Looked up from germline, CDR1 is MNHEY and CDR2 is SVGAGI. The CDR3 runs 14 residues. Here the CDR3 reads CASSYLGQGTEAFF. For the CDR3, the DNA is TGTGCCAGCAGTTACTTAGGACAGGGGACTGAAGCTTTCTTT.

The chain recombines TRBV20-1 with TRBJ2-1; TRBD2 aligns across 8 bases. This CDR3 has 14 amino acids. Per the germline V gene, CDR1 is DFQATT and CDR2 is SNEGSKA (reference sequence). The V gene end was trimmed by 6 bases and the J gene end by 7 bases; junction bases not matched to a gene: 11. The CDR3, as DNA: TGCAGTGCAGCGCAGGGTTCGGGGGGGAATGAGCAGTTCTTC. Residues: CSAAQGSGGNEQFF.

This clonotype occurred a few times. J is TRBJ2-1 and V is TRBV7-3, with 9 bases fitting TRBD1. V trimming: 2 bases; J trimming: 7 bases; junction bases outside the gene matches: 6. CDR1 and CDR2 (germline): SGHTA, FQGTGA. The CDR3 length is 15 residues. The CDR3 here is CASSLGPTGGNEQFF. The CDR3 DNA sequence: TGTGCCAGCAGCTTAGGACCGACAGGGGGGAATGAGCAGTTCTTC. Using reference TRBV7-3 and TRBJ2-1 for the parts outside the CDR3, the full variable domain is GAGVSQTPSNKVTEKGKYVELRCDPISGHTALYWYRQSLGQGPEFLIYFQGTGAADDSGLPNDRFFAVRPEGSVSTLKIQRTERGDSAVYLCASSLGPTGGNEQFFGPGTRLTVL.